Below are 31 T cell receptor beta chains sequenced from a single sample in a study of Tregs in tolerant kidney transplant recipients (dated by TCRdb to the late 2010s). Library creation used the immunoSEQ multiplex PCR assay. TCRdb retrieved this table from immuneACCESS and kept in-frame rearrangements only. Not all clones are present; in checked studies, unresolved V genes account for under half, and no reason is known for the remainder. The sample table records about 110,000 clones; around 91% of these occur just once. In total, the top ten clones hold 0.34% of the sample. The sample's time point label, in plain terms: blood sample drawn before combined kidney and bone marrow transplant. Sequencing used CD4+ T cells from blood, obtained before the transplant. These receptors came from a human donor who received a combined kidney and bone marrow transplant.

The chain is built from TRBV6-5 and TRBJ2-5; 8 bases map to TRBD1. J was trimmed by 4 bases and V by 6 bases; bases with no gene match: 7. CDR3 length: 14 residues. Germline CDR1 and CDR2: MNHEY and SVGAGI. The CDR3 is CASSPRGRIETQYF. CDR3 sequence (DNA): TGTGCCAGCAGCCCCAGGGGGCGGATAGAGACCCAGTACTTC.

The J gene is TRBJ2-2, the V gene TRBV28, with D possibly TRBD2 on 6 matching bases. Germline lookup yields CDR1 MDHEN and CDR2 SYDVKM. The ends were cut back, 5 bases at V and 6 bases at J, with 16 bases in the middle. The CDR3 is 15 amino acids. CDR3 region: CASSTGTPGAGELFF. In DNA, the CDR3 is TGTGCCAGCAGTACCGGGACTCCTGGGGCCGGGGAGCTGTTTTTT.

This chain connects TRBV28 to TRBJ1-5, with TRBD1 identical over 8 bases. Germline CDR1 and CDR2: MDHEN and SYDVKM. With 7 bases clipped from V and 2 bases from J, the junction kept 7 bases outside the gene matches. The CDR3 totals 15 residues. CDR3 protein: CASILQGGGNQPQHF. Here the CDR3 DNA reads TGTGCCAGCATCTTACAGGGGGGGGGCAATCAGCCCCAGCATTTT.

This clone occurred once. The gene calls are TRBV5-4 and TRBJ2-1; tentatively, D is TRBD2 (5 bases). This CDR3 region has 13 residues. CDR1 is SGHNT and CDR2 is YYREEE in the germline V gene (reference sequence). V lost 1 base and J lost 9, with 11 bases in between. CDR3 bases: TGTGCCAGCAGCTTGCCGTTTGAGGGTGAGCAGTTCTTC. Translation: CASSLPFEGEQFF.

The rearrangement links TRBV7-6 to TRBJ2-5; TRBD1 agrees at 8 bases. Germline V gene sequence: CDR1 SGHVS, CDR2 FNYEAQ. The length of the CDR3 is 16 residues. Trimming cost V 5 bases and J 5 bases; bases outside gene matches: 13. CDR3 bases: TGTGCCAGCAGCGCCCGGACAGGGACCGGGAGCGAGACCCAGTACTTC. Its protein product is CASSARTGTGSETQYF.

V and J are TRBV10-3 and TRBJ2-1; D may be TRBD2 (6 bases). V gave up 6 bases and J gave up 10 bases, with 19 bases separating them. Germline loops: CDR1 ENHRY, CDR2 SYGVKD. The CDR3 runs to 14 residues. The CDR3 is CAIRGGPGLEEQFF. The CDR3 DNA is TGTGCCATCAGAGGAGGGCCAGGGTTGGAGGAGCAGTTCTTC.

This clone was seen only once. V and J are TRBV5-1 and TRBJ2-7, with D perhaps TRBD1 (5 bases). CDR1 is SGHRS, CDR2 YFSETQ, per germline. The CDR3 totals 13 residues. The V and J ends lost 0 bases and 5 bases respectively, with 9 bases between them. As DNA, the CDR3 is TGCGCCAGCAGCTTGGGGCAGGGCCACGAGCAGTACTTC. Translated: CASSLGQGHEQYF.

V usage is TRBV28 and J usage is TRBJ2-7; 7 positions match TRBD2. Germline CDR1 MDHEN, CDR2 SYDVKM. V was pared by 0 bases and J by 3 bases, with 5 bases of the junction left unmatched. The CDR3 covers 15 residues. CDR3: CASSLWSGGLYEQYF. CDR3 nucleotide sequence: TGTGCCAGCAGTTTATGGTCGGGGGGACTCTACGAGCAGTACTTC.

The rearrangement uses TRBV27 and TRBJ2-3, with D possibly TRBD1 on 5 matching bases. V gave up 5 bases and J gave up 6 bases, with 12 bases separating them. The CDR3 totals 13 residues. Germline-derived CDR1 and CDR2 are MNHEY and SMNVEV (reference sequence). The CDR3 here is CASSVQVWDTQYF. The CDR3 nucleotides read TGTGCCAGCAGTGTACAGGTGTGGGATACGCAGTATTTT.

This chain links TRBV5-4 with TRBJ2-7; 7 bases are a match to TRBD2. In germline, CDR1 is SGHNT, CDR2 YYREEE (reference sequence). Germline trimming cut 0 bases from V and 7 bases from J; bases unmatched to any gene: 13. The CDR3 extends over 16 amino acids. CDR3 protein: CASSLGGGTAGLEQYF. For the CDR3, the DNA is TGTGCCAGCAGCTTGGGGGGAGGGACGGCCGGACTGGAGCAGTACTTC.

The chain carries TRBV6-5 and TRBJ2-4; no clear D gene. Trimming cost V 7 bases and J 0 bases, with 10 bases left between them. In germline, CDR1 is MNHEY, CDR2 SVGAGI. CDR3 length: 14 amino acids. This CDR3 is CASTDPRAKNIQYF. The CDR3 nucleotides are TGTGCCAGCACCGACCCTAGAGCCAAAAACATTCAGTACTTC.

The J gene is TRBJ2-3, the V gene TRBV5-5; weak D call: TRBD2 (6 bases). V lost 4 bases to trimming and J lost 2 bases, with 17 bases between them. The germline V gene has CDR1 SGHKS and CDR2 YYEKEE (reference sequence). The CDR3 runs 16 residues. The CDR3 DNA sequence: TGTGCCAGCAGCCCGGGACTCTCGTCGGACACAGATACGCAGTATTTT. It is translated as CASSPGLSSDTDTQYF.

Worth noting for this clone: The germline gene is not matched at one end of the junction; a read error may be the cause. V gene TRBV6-5 combines with J gene TRBJ2-7, with D perhaps TRBD2 (6 bases). The CDR3 contains 13 residues. Per germline, CDR1 MNHEY and CDR2 SVGAGI. CDR3 in amino acids: CASSYRDSNEQYF. In DNA, the CDR3 is TGTGCCAGCAGTTACCGGGACTCCAACGAGCAGTACTTC.

The chain has TRBV29-1 and TRBJ2-1; unclear D gene. The CDR3 extends over 13 amino acids. V lost 4 bases to trimming and J lost 3 bases, with 10 bases between them. The germline V gene has CDR1 SQVTM and CDR2 ANQGSEA. As DNA, the CDR3 is TGCAGCGTTGGTAGATCCCACTACAATGAGCAGTTCTTC. Residues: CSVGRSHYNEQFF.

The gene calls are TRBV12-2 and TRBJ2-1; the table's D call, TRBD1, has no DNA check behind it. TRBV12-2 is classified as a pseudogene. CDR3 length: 15 residues. The CDR3 bases are TGTGCAAGTCGCTTAGGACAGCCATCGGACAATGAGCAGTTCTTC. Its protein product is CASRLGQPSDNEQFF.

The chain links TRBV5-6 to TRBJ2-7; 11 bases fit TRBD2. This CDR3 contains 15 residues. Germline loops: CDR1 SGHDT, CDR2 YYEEEE. V shed 0 bases, J shed 2 bases, and the junction held 1 base outside the gene matches. CDR3 residues: CASSLGLAGTYEQYF. The CDR3 region has the DNA TGTGCCAGCAGCTTGGGACTAGCGGGGACCTACGAGCAGTACTTC.

The DNA of the CDR3 is TGTGCCAGCAGTTCTCCGGGGTCGCCGTTAACTAATGAAAAACTGTTTTTT. It encodes CASSSPGSPLTNEKLFF. V gene TRBV28 combines with J gene TRBJ1-4; D call uncertain. V shed 4 bases and J shed 1 base, with 16 bases lying between them. From germline, CDR1 is MDHEN and CDR2 SYDVKM. The CDR3 runs 17 residues.

Regarding this clone: This specimen includes other DNA sequences encoding the same CDR3. This chain uses TRBV5-6 with TRBJ2-3; 7 bases line up with TRBD2. CDR3 size: 15 residues. Trimming removed 1 base from V and 1 base from J; junction bases left unmatched: 3. Germline V CDR1 and CDR2: SGHDT, YYEEEE. As DNA, the CDR3 is TGTGCCAGCAGCTTGTTGGCGGGGGGCACAGATACGCAGTATTTT. Protein: CASSLLAGGTDTQYF.

CDR3 protein: CASRTAPGNTGELFF. CDR3 nucleotides: TGTGCCAGCAGGACAGCCCCGGGGAACACCGGGGAGCTGTTTTTT. The chain employs TRBV5-6 and TRBJ2-2, with D possibly being TRBD1 (5 bases). Trimming stripped 5 bases from V and 1 base from J, with 12 bases between. Germline V gene data show CDR1 as SGHDT and CDR2 as YYEEEE. The CDR3 runs 15 residues.

This chain uses TRBV9 with TRBJ2-5; TRBD2 aligns across 13 bases. The junction had 10 bases not matched to a gene; V was cut back by 3 bases and J by 5 bases. This CDR3 spans 17 amino acids. Per the germline V gene, CDR1 is SGDLS and CDR2 is YYNGEE. DNA of the CDR3: TGTGCCAGCAGCGGAACACTAGCGGGAGGGCCTGGGGAGACCCAGTACTTC. Its protein product is CASSGTLAGGPGETQYF. Together with reference TRBV9 and TRBJ2-5, the CDR3 gives the full variable domain: DSGVTQTPKHLITATGQRVTLRCSPRSGDLSVYWYQQSLDQGLQFLIQYYNGEERAKGNILERFSAQQFPDLHSELNLSSLELGDSALYFCASSGTLAGGPGETQYFGPGTRLLVL.

V is TRBV28 and J is TRBJ2-7, with D possibly being TRBD2 (5 bases). CDR1 and CDR2 (germline): MDHEN, SYDVKM. Trimming pared 2 bases from V and 0 bases from J, leaving 14 bases between. The CDR3 consists of 16 residues. CDR3 region: CASSLKWRLGSYEQYF. CDR3 nucleotides: TGTGCCAGCAGTTTAAAATGGAGGTTAGGCTCCTACGAGCAGTACTTC.

In its sample, this clone was seen once. The genes are TRBV5-1 and TRBJ2-7, with 11 positions matching TRBD2. CDR1 is SGHRS, CDR2 YFSETQ, per germline. The CDR3 contains 14 residues. Unmatched junction bases numbered 4, after V lost 3 bases and J lost 5 bases. CDR3: CASSWGLAVDEQYF. CDR3 sequence (DNA): TGCGCCAGCAGCTGGGGACTAGCGGTAGACGAGCAGTACTTC.

The chain links TRBV23-1 to TRBJ1-4; a weak D match, TRBD1 (6 bases). TRBV23-1 counts as an open reading frame of uncertain function. This CDR3 comprises 23 residues. V dropped 6 bases and J dropped 1 base, with 36 bases sitting between them. The CDR3 coding sequence is TGCGCCAGCAGGGGTGCAAAGAAGTCTTTGGCTCTACGGGGGGCGAGAACTAATGAAAAACTGTTTTTT. It is translated as CASRGAKKSLALRGARTNEKLFF.

This clone is a singleton in its sample. This rearrangement joins TRBV10-1 to TRBJ1-5; D remains ambiguous. V was shortened by 0 bases and J by 6 bases, with 6 bases between the two germline ends. This CDR3 spans 13 amino acids. The V gene's germline CDR1 is WNHNN and CDR2 SYGVQD (reference sequence). The CDR3 region has the DNA TGCGCCAGCAGTGAGTCAACGGGTCAGCCCCAGCATTTT. Protein sequence: CASSESTGQPQHF.

The gene calls are TRBV7-8 and TRBJ2-1; 11 nucleotides agree with TRBD2. Germline V CDR1 and CDR2: SGHVS, FQNEAQ. V lost 2 bases, J lost 7 bases, and 7 bases stayed unmatched. There are 16 residues in the CDR3. CDR3 DNA sequence: TGTGCCAGCAGCTTAAGACTAGCGGGGTCAGATAATGAGCAGTTCTTC. Its translation: CASSLRLAGSDNEQFF. Combining the CDR3 with reference TRBV7-8 and TRBJ2-1 gives the whole variable domain GAGVSQSPRYKVAKRGQDVALRCDPISGHVSLFWYQQALGQGPEFLTYFQNEAQLDKSGLPSDRFFAERPEGSVSTLKIQRTQQEDSAVYLCASSLRLAGSDNEQFFGPGTRLTVL.

The rearrangement links TRBV9 to TRBJ2-3; D is possibly TRBD2 (5 bases). V shed 4 bases and J shed 0 bases, with 12 bases lying between them. The CDR3 extends over 15 amino acids. The germline CDR1 and CDR2 sequences are SGDLS and YYNGEE. In DNA form, the CDR3 reads TGTGCCAGCAGCCGCCGGGGTGCTAGCACAGATACGCAGTATTTT. Protein sequence: CASSRRGASTDTQYF.

This clone was seen a single time. This chain uses TRBV5-1 with TRBJ2-3, with TRBD1 identical over 7 bases. Germline V gene lookup returns CDR1 SGHRS and CDR2 YFSETQ. V shed 1 base, J shed 4 bases, and the junction held 9 bases outside the gene matches. The CDR3 loop spans 16 amino acids. CDR3 in amino acids: CASSLQKTGVADTQYF. The CDR3 DNA is TGCGCCAGCAGCTTGCAGAAAACAGGGGTCGCAGATACGCAGTATTTT.

The rearrangement links TRBV5-1 to TRBJ2-5; 8 nucleotides align to TRBD2. The CDR3 covers 15 residues. V shed 2 bases and J 2 bases; nucleotides not matched to a gene: 5. Germline-derived CDR1 and CDR2 are SGHRS and YFSETQ. DNA of the CDR3: TGCGCCAGCAGCTTCTCAGCGGGAGTGCAAGAGACCCAGTACTTC. Its translation: CASSFSAGVQETQYF.

This chain joins TRBV7-9 and TRBJ1-1; unclear D gene. The CDR3 has 15 amino acids. Germline V lookup: CDR1 SEHNR, CDR2 FQNEAQ (reference sequence). V dropped 5 bases and J dropped 3 bases, with 16 bases sitting between them. The CDR3 loop is CASSLNTGRDTEAFF. The CDR3 coding sequence is TGTGCCAGCAGCCTTAACACCGGTCGGGACACTGAAGCTTTCTTT.

This clone was observed once. The genes are TRBV15 and TRBJ2-7, with a weak D call TRBD2 (6 bases). Trimming took off 3 bases at V and 0 bases at J, with 12 bases between the two ends. Germline V gene data show CDR1 as LNHNV and CDR2 as YYDKDF (reference sequence). The CDR3 has 15 residues. The DNA of the CDR3 is TGTGCCACCAGCAGCGGAGCGGGTAGCTCCTACGAGCAGTACTTC. Translation: CATSSGAGSSYEQYF.

The CDR3 bases are TGTGCCATCAGTGAGCCGAATGAAAAACTGTTTTTT. It specifies CAISEPNEKLFF. The chain recombines TRBV10-3 with TRBJ1-4; D remains unclear. Germline V gives CDR1 ENHRY, CDR2 SYGVKD. V was shortened by 2 bases and J by 5 bases, with 3 bases between the two germline ends. The CDR3 length is 12 residues.